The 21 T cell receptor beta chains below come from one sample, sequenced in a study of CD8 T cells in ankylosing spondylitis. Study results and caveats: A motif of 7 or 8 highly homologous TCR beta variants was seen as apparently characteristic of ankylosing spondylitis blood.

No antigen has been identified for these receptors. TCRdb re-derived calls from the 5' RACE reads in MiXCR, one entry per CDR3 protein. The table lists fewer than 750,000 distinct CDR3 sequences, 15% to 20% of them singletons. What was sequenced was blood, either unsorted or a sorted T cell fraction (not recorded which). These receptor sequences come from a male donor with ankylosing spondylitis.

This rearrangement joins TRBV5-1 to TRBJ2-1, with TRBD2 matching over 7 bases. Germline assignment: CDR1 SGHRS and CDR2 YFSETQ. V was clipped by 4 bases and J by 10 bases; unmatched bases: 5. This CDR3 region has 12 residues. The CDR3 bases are TGCGCCAGCAGCCACGGGGGGACCGAGCAGTTCTTC. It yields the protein CASSHGGTEQFF.

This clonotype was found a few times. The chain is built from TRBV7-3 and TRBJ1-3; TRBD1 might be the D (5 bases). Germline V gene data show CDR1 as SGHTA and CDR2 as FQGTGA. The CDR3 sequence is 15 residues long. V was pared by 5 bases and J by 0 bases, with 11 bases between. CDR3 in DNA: TGTGCCAGCAGCCCAGACAGCCGCTCTGGAAACACCATATATTTT. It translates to CASSPDSRSGNTIYF. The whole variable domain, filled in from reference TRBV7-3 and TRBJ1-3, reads GAGVSQTPSNKVTEKGKYVELRCDPISGHTALYWYRQSLGQGPEFLIYFQGTGAADDSGLPNDRFFAVRPEGSVSTLKIQRTERGDSAVYLCASSPDSRSGNTIYFGEGSWLTVV.

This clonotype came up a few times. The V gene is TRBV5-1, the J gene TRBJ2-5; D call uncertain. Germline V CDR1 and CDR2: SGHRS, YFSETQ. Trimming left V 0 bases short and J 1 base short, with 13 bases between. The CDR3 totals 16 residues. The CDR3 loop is CASSLVGSIPQETQYF. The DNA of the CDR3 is TGCGCCAGCAGCTTGGTCGGCAGCATCCCCCAAGAGACCCAGTACTTC. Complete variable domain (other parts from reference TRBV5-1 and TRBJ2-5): KAGVTQTPRYLIKTRGQQVTLSCSPISGHRSVSWYQQTPGQGLQFLFEYFSETQRNKGNFPGRFSGRQFSNSRSEMNVSTLELGDSALYLCASSLVGSIPQETQYFGPGTRLLVL.

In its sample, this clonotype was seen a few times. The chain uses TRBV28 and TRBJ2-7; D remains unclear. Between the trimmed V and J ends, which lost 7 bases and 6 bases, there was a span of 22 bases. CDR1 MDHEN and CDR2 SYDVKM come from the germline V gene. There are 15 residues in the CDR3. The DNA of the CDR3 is TGTGCCAGCACCCAAAGTCCGGTCTACCCTCGCGAGCAGTACTTC. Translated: CASTQSPVYPREQYF.

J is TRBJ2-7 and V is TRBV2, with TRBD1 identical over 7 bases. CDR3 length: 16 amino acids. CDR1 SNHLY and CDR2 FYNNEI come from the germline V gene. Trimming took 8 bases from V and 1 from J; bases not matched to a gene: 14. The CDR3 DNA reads TGTGCCAGCGCGTGGGCCTGGGGACAGTTTTCCTACGAGCAGTACTTC. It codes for CASAWAWGQFSYEQYF.

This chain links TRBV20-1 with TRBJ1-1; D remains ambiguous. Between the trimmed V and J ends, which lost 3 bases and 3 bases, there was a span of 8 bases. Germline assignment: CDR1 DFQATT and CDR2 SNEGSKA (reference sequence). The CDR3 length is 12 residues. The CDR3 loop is CSASTRDTEAFF. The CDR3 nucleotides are TGCAGTGCTAGTACACGGGACACTGAAGCTTTCTTT.

CDR3 loop: CASSPGTGVREQYF. DNA for the CDR3: TGTGCCAGCAGTCCCGGGACAGGGGTTCGTGAGCAGTACTTC. The chain recombines TRBV28 with TRBJ2-7; TRBD1 matches at 10 bases. Per the germline V gene, CDR1 is MDHEN and CDR2 is SYDVKM. V lost 5 bases, J lost 7 bases, and 8 bases stayed unmatched. The CDR3 loop spans 14 amino acids.

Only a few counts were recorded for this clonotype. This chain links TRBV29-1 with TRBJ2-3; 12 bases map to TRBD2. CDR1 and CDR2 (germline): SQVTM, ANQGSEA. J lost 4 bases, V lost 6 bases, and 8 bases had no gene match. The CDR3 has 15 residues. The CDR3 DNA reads TGCAGCGTAGAACGACTAGCGGGAGAAGCAGATACGCAGTATTTT. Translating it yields CSVERLAGEADTQYF.

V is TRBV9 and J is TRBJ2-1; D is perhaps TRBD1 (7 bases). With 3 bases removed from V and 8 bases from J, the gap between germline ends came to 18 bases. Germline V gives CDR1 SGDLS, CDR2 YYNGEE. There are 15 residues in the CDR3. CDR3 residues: CASSGYRGGVDEQFF. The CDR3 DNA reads TGTGCCAGCAGCGGTTACAGGGGAGGTGTCGATGAGCAGTTCTTC.

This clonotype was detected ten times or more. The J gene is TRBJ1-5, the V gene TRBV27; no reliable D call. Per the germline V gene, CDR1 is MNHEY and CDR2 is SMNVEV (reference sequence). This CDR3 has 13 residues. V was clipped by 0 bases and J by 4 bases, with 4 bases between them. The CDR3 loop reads CASSLSVNQPQHF. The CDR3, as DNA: TGTGCCAGCAGTTTATCCGTTAATCAGCCCCAGCATTTT.

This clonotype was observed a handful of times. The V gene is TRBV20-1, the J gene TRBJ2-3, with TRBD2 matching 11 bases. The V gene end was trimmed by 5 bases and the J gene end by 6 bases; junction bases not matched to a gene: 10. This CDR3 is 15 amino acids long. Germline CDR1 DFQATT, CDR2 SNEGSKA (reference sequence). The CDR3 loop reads CSAPNPIAGGDTQYF. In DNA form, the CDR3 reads TGCAGTGCTCCTAATCCAATAGCGGGGGGGGATACGCAGTATTTT.

CDR3 sequence: CASSLVREDTQYF. Written as DNA, the CDR3 is TGTGCCAGCAGCTTGGTCCGAGAAGATACGCAGTATTTT. V and J are TRBV5-5 and TRBJ2-3; D remains ambiguous. The CDR3 sequence is 13 residues long. V lost 0 bases and J lost 5, with 7 bases in between. Germline CDR1 SGHKS, CDR2 YYEKEE (reference sequence).

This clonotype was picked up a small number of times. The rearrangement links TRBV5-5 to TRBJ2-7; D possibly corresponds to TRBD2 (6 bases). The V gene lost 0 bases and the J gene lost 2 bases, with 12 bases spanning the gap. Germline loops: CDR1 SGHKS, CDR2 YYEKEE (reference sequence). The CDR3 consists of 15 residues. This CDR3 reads CASSLVGSGTYEQYF. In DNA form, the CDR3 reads TGTGCCAGCAGCTTGGTCGGTAGCGGTACCTACGAGCAGTACTTC.

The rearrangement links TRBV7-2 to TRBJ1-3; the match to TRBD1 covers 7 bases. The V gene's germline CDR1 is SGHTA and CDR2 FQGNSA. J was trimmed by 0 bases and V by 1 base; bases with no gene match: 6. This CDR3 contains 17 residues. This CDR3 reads CASSLGTGDFSGNTIYF. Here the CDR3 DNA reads TGTGCCAGCAGCTTAGGGACAGGCGACTTCTCTGGAAACACCATATATTTT.

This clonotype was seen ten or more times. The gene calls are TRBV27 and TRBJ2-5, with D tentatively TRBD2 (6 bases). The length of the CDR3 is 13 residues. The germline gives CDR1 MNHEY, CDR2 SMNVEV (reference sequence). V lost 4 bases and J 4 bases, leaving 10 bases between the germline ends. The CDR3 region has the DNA TGTGCCAGCAGTTACCGGGGGTTAGAGACCCAGTACTTC. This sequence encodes CASSYRGLETQYF.

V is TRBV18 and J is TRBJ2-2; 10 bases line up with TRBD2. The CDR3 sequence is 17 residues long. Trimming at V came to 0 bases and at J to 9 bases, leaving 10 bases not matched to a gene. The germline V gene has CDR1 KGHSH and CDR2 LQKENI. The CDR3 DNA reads TGTGCCAGCTCACCACCAACTAGCGGGACCCGAAAGAGGGAGCTGTTTTTT. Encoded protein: CASSPPTSGTRKRELFF.

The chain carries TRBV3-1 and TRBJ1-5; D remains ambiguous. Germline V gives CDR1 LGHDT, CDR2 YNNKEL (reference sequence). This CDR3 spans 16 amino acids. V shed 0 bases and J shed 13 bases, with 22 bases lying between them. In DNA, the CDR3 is TGTGCCAGCAGCCAAGAAAGCGGATTCCCCCCTAAGGGTCAGCATTTT. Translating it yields CASSQESGFPPKGQHF.

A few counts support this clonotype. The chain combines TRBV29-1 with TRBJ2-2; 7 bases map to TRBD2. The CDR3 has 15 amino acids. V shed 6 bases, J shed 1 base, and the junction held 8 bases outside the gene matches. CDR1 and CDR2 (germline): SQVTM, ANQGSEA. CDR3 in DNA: TGCAGCGTCCGGACCCCTAGCGGGAACACCGGGGAGCTGTTTTTT. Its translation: CSVRTPSGNTGELFF.

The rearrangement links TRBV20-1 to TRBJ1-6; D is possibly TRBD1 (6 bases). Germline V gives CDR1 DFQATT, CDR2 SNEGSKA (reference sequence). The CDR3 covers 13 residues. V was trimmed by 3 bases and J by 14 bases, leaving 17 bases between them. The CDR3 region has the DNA TGCAGTGCTAGGGGGGCAGGGCCCTCGACCCTCCACTTT. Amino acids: CSARGAGPSTLHF.

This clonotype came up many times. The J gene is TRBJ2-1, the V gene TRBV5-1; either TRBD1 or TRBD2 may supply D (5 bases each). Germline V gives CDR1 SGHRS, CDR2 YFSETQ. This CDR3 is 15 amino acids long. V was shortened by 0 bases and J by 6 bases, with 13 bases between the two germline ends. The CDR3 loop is CASSLVSPGSNEQFF. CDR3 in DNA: TGCGCCAGCAGCTTGGTCTCCCCAGGGAGCAATGAGCAGTTCTTC. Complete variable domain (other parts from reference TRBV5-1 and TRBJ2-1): KAGVTQTPRYLIKTRGQQVTLSCSPISGHRSVSWYQQTPGQGLQFLFEYFSETQRNKGNFPGRFSGRQFSNSRSEMNVSTLELGDSALYLCASSLVSPGSNEQFFGPGTRLTVL.

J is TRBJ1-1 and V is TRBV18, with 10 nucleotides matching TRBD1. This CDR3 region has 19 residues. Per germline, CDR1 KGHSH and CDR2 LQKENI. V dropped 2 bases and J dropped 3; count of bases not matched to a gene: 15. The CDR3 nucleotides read TGTGCCAGCTCACCAGCCCGTCCCCGGACAGGGGGAAGGGACACTGAAGCTTTCTTT. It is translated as CASSPARPRTGGRDTEAFF.